Presented here are 21 T cell receptor beta chains from one specimen sequenced in a study of regulatory T cells in long-lasting Graves disease. Documented time point: newly diagnosed GD, antithyroid drugs for less than 3 months. Isolated PBMC RNA provided the starting material for the TCR library. Building of the TCR beta libraries involved iRepertoire HTBI primers and Arm-PCR of CDR3 regions. One entry per CDR3 protein, called by TCRdb with MiXCR from the multiplex PCR reads. The data hold about 540,000 distinct CDR3 sequences, with roughly 13% observed a single time. These data were also reused for a study on T cells in Graves' hyperthyroidism and ophthalmopathy.

Specimen: peripheral blood mononuclear cells (PBMCs), collected at new diagnosis, from a patient treated with antithyroid drugs. These receptors all stem from a man younger than 45 with Graves disease.

The genes are TRBV5-6 and TRBJ2-7, with D unresolved. V lost 1 base to trimming and J lost 3 bases, with 17 bases between them. Germline V gives CDR1 SGHDT, CDR2 YYEEEE. CDR3 length equals 16 residues. This chain's CDR3 is CASSLLSPVKGYEQYF. In nucleotides, the CDR3 is TGTGCCAGCAGCTTGCTCTCCCCCGTCAAAGGCTACGAGCAGTACTTC.

CDR3 sequence (DNA): TGTGCCAGCAGCTTAGCGGGTCGCTCCTACAATGAGCAGTTCTTC. The encoded protein is CASSLAGRSYNEQFF. This sequence joins TRBV7-2 and TRBJ2-1; D remains unclear. The ends were cut back, 0 bases at V and 0 bases at J, with 6 bases in the middle. Germline CDR1 is SGHTA and CDR2 is FQGNSA. This CDR3 region has 15 residues. Full variable domain (missing parts from reference TRBV7-2 and TRBJ2-1): GAGVSQSPSNKVTEKGKDVELRCDPISGHTALYWYRQSLGQGLEFLIYFQGNSAPDKSGLPSDRFSAERTGGSVSTLTIQRTQQEDSAVYLCASSLAGRSYNEQFFGPGTRLTVL.

V usage is TRBV7-2 and J usage is TRBJ2-3; D gene ambiguous. The V and J ends lost 5 bases and 2 bases respectively, with 8 bases between them. The V gene's germline CDR1 is SGHTA and CDR2 FQGNSA. The CDR3 is 13 residues long. The DNA of the CDR3 is TGTGCCAGCAGCCCCTACGACACAGATACGCAGTATTTT. It yields the protein CASSPYDTDTQYF.

The chain is built from TRBV20-1 and TRBJ1-2, with D maybe TRBD1 (5 bases). Germline V gene sequence: CDR1 DFQATT, CDR2 SNEGSKA (reference sequence). V lost 4 bases to trimming and J lost 4 bases, with 10 bases between them. This CDR3 has 12 residues. The CDR3 spells CSAMVRAYGYTF. As DNA, the CDR3 is TGCAGTGCTATGGTCAGGGCCTATGGCTACACCTTC.

This clonotype was picked up many times. The chain carries TRBV2 and TRBJ1-6, with D possibly matching TRBD1 (6 bases). The V and J ends lost 5 bases and 6 bases respectively, with 11 bases between them. The length of the CDR3 is 14 residues. Germline V gene lookup returns CDR1 SNHLY and CDR2 FYNNEI. Here the CDR3 DNA reads TGTGCCAGCAGTCCACAGGGAATTAATTCACCCCTCCACTTT. This sequence encodes CASSPQGINSPLHF.

As concerns this clonotype: A far larger clone differs by one base, so this is likely a read error. The rearrangement links TRBV28 to TRBJ2-1, with a possible D match to TRBD2 (5 bases). CDR3 length: 14 amino acids. CDR1 and CDR2 (germline): MDHEN, SYDVKM. V lost 6 bases to trimming and J lost 13 bases, with 22 bases between them. CDR3 coding DNA: TGTGCCAGCAGCCTAGCAAGCCGATGGGAGACCCAGTTCTTC. Translating it yields CASSLASRWETQFF.

This clonotype occurred a few times. V gene TRBV19 combines with J gene TRBJ2-3; D is uncertain. V was cut by 1 base and J by 4 bases, with 15 bases left in between. The CDR3 extends over 16 amino acids. Germline-derived CDR1 and CDR2 are LNHDA and SQIVND (reference sequence). The CDR3 nucleotides read TGTGCCAGTAGTATAGTCGGCGATAGTTGGGCAGATACGCAGTATTTT. This encodes CASSIVGDSWADTQYF. Full variable domain (remainder filled in from reference TRBV19 and TRBJ2-3): DGGITQSPKYLFRKEGQNVTLSCEQNLNHDAMYWYRQDPGQGLRLIYYSQIVNDFQKGDIAEGYSVSREKKESFPLTVTSAQKNPTAFYLCASSIVGDSWADTQYFGPGTRLTVL.

This clonotype was found many times. The gene calls are TRBV6-2 or TRBV6-3 and TRBJ2-1; a possible D gene is TRBD1 (6 bases). Between the trimmed V and J ends, which lost 4 bases and 9 bases, there was a span of 13 bases. This CDR3 has 13 residues. In germline, CDR1 is MNHEY, CDR2 SVGEGT. The CDR3 protein is CASSWTDKGEQFF. CDR3 bases: TGTGCCAGCAGTTGGACAGATAAGGGTGAGCAGTTCTTC.

This clonotype appeared a few times. V gene TRBV12-3 or TRBV12-4 combines with J gene TRBJ1-5; a weak D match, TRBD1 (5 bases). Trimming left V 1 base short and J 7 bases short, with 11 bases between. The CDR3 runs 14 residues. This CDR3 is CASSLVGGSQPQHF. As DNA, the CDR3 is TGTGCCAGCAGTTTAGTGGGGGGGTCGCAGCCCCAGCATTTT.

This clonotype was seen ten or more times. V usage is TRBV2 and J usage is TRBJ2-4, with a tentative D call TRBD1 (6 bases). CDR3 length equals 15 residues. V lost 8 bases and J 0 bases, leaving 14 bases between the germline ends. Germline V gives CDR1 SNHLY, CDR2 FYNNEI. The CDR3 reads CASFGGGIAKNIQYF. DNA for the CDR3: TGTGCCAGCTTTGGGGGCGGAATAGCCAAAAACATTCAGTACTTC.

The genes are TRBV7-8 and TRBJ2-7; 8 bases map to TRBD2. From germline, CDR1 is SGHVS and CDR2 FQNEAQ. J was trimmed by 2 bases and V by 7 bases; bases with no gene match: 19. The CDR3 has 18 amino acids. CDR3 sequence: CASIALGGRLGGAYEQYF. CDR3 nucleotide sequence: TGTGCCAGCATCGCCTTAGGCGGGAGGTTGGGAGGGGCCTACGAGCAGTACTTC.

This clonotype was detected many times. The chain couples TRBV7-9 to TRBJ2-5; D is uncertain. Looked up from germline, CDR1 is SEHNR and CDR2 is FQNEAQ (reference sequence). Trimming pared 2 bases from V and 3 bases from J, leaving 10 bases between. The CDR3 has 14 residues. For the CDR3, the DNA is TGTGCCAGCAGCTTACGGCGGACCGAAGAGACCCAGTACTTC. Its translation is CASSLRRTEETQYF. Combining the CDR3 with reference TRBV7-9 and TRBJ2-5 gives the whole variable domain DTGVSQNPRHKITKRGQNVTFRCDPISEHNRLYWYRQTLGQGPEFLTYFQNEAQLEKSRLLSDRFSAERPKGSFSTLEIQRTEQGDSAMYLCASSLRRTEETQYFGPGTRLLVL.

With respect to this clonotype: Given a much more abundant clone one base away, this may be a read error. The chain employs TRBV20-1 and TRBJ2-5; 12 bases agree with TRBD2. Germline loops: CDR1 DFQATT, CDR2 SNEGSKA (reference sequence). This CDR3 is built from 15 residues. The CDR3 DNA is TGCAGTGCCGATAGACTAGCGGGAGAGGGTGAGATCCAGTACTTC. It is translated as CSADRLAGEGEIQYF.

A note on this clonotype: This sequence may be a read error, since a much larger clone differs from it by one base. The rearrangement uses TRBV4-2 and TRBJ2-1, with TRBD1 identical over 7 bases. Germline lookup yields CDR1 LGHNA and CDR2 YNFKEQ. CDR3 size: 15 residues. V lost 3 bases to trimming and J lost 0 bases; unmatched junction nucleotides: 2. The CDR3 sequence: CASSQGQSSYNEQFF. DNA of the CDR3: TGTGCCAGCAGCCAGGGACAGAGCTCCTACAATGAGCAGTTCTTC.

This clonotype was detected many times. The chain couples TRBV7-8 to TRBJ2-5; TRBD2 matches at 11 bases. V shed 5 bases, J shed 3 bases, and the junction held 2 bases outside the gene matches. The CDR3 extends over 14 amino acids. Per germline, CDR1 SGHVS and CDR2 FQNEAQ. CDR3 in DNA: TGTGCCAGCAGCGATAGCGGGAGGGAAGAGACCCAGTACTTC. Its protein is CASSDSGREETQYF.

This sequence joins TRBV2 and TRBJ1-5; 7 bases are a match to TRBD1. Germline CDR1 reads SNHLY; CDR2 reads FYNNEI. The ends lost 6 bases at V and 4 bases at J; junction bases unmatched: 6. The CDR3 has 14 amino acids. CDR3 DNA sequence: TGTGCCAGCAGGGAAACAGGGGCGAATCAGCCCCAGCATTTT. Translated, it gives CASRETGANQPQHF.

In the case of this clonotype: This likely stems from a read error, as it lies one base from a far larger clone. The CDR3 nucleotides are TGTGCCAGCACCGCGGGACTAGCGATCTTTGTCGCCTACAATGAGCAGTACTTC. Encoded protein: CASTAGLAIFVAYNEQYF. The chain uses TRBV2 and TRBJ2-7, with 10 bases fitting TRBD2. This CDR3 is built from 18 residues. J gave up 7 bases and V 7 bases, and 22 bases lay outside the gene matches. CDR1 is SNHLY, CDR2 FYNNEI, per germline.

This clonotype was counted many times. In nucleotides, the CDR3 is TGTGCCATCCGTCAGGGGGGAGAGAACACCGGGGAGCTGTTTTTT. This translates into CAIRQGGENTGELFF. The chain combines TRBV19 with TRBJ2-2; possible D gene TRBD1, 7 bases. This CDR3 is 15 amino acids long. Trimming took off 10 bases at V and 1 base at J, with 16 bases between the two ends. Germline lookup yields CDR1 LNHDA and CDR2 SQIVND (reference sequence).

This clonotype has just a few counts. The chain is built from TRBV10-1 and TRBJ2-1; TRBD2 matches at 9 bases. J lost 9 bases, V lost 5 bases, and 17 bases had no gene match. CDR3 size: 17 residues. The V gene's germline CDR1 is WNHNN and CDR2 SYGVQD (reference sequence). The CDR3 spells CASSPTLAGLPGGEQFF. The DNA for the CDR3 is TGCGCCAGCAGTCCTACACTAGCGGGCCTCCCCGGAGGTGAGCAGTTCTTC.

This clonotype was detected ten times or more. The chain combines TRBV30 with TRBJ2-2; 7 nucleotides align to TRBD1. Trimming took 0 bases from V and 0 from J; bases not matched to a gene: 1. This CDR3 contains 15 residues. The germline V gene encodes CDR1 GTSNPN and CDR2 SVGIG (reference sequence). DNA for the CDR3: TGTGCCTGGAGTGTGGGACAGCCGAACACCGGGGAGCTGTTTTTT. Its translation is CAWSVGQPNTGELFF.

Ten or more counts support this clonotype. The chain links TRBV19 to TRBJ2-1; 10 nucleotides align to TRBD2. CDR1 LNHDA and CDR2 SQIVND come from the germline V gene (reference sequence). The V gene end was trimmed by 1 base and the J gene end by 2 bases; junction bases not matched to a gene: 11. CDR3 length: 19 amino acids. CDR3 bases: TGTGCCAGTAGTATAGGATTCTCCTCTAGCGGGAGCCCCTACAATGAGCAGTTCTTC. Its protein is CASSIGFSSSGSPYNEQFF.